Presented here are 21 T cell receptor beta chains from one specimen sequenced in a study of blood T cell repertoires in COVID-19. Sequencing used immunoSEQ multiplex PCR; TCRdb keeps in-frame clones, though not all of them. The sample has some 250,000 clones; approximately 91% are singletons. Sequences were obtained from PBMCs or T cells enriched from blood (not recorded which). The receptors shown here come from a human donor in a cohort exposed to, infected with or recovered from COVID-19 (not recorded which). The donor label of this sample is uncertain.

V usage is TRBV4-1 and J usage is TRBJ1-2; 8 nucleotides line up with TRBD1. V lost 6 bases to trimming and J lost 7 bases; unmatched junction nucleotides: 13. The length of the CDR3 is 15 residues. In germline, CDR1 is MGHRA, CDR2 YSYEKL. The CDR3: CASRDSRGQVIGYTF. Written as DNA, the CDR3 is TGCGCCAGCAGAGACTCCAGGGGGCAGGTGATTGGCTACACCTTC.

The rearrangement joins TRBV19 to TRBJ2-2; weak D call: TRBD2 (5 bases). Germline CDR1 reads LNHDA; CDR2 reads SQIVND (reference sequence). The CDR3 extends over 13 amino acids. V lost 7 bases, J lost 3 bases, and 9 bases lay in between. The CDR3 region is CASNLLDTGELFF. CDR3 sequence (DNA): TGTGCCAGTAATTTACTAGACACCGGGGAGCTGTTTTTT.

The chain uses TRBV9 and TRBJ1-4, with TRBD1 matching 10 bases. The CDR3 length is 17 residues. The V and J ends lost 0 bases and 4 bases, in that order; junction bases with no gene match: 6. Looked up from germline, CDR1 is SGDLS and CDR2 is YYNGEE. As DNA, the CDR3 is TGTGCCAGCAGCGTAGGGGACAGGGGCCTGATTAATGAAAAACTGTTTTTT. This translates into CASSVGDRGLINEKLFF.

The gene calls are TRBV29-1 and TRBJ1-1; possible D gene TRBD1, 6 bases. The CDR3 extends over 13 amino acids. CDR1 and CDR2 from the germline V gene are SQVTM and ANQGSEA. Trimming shortened V by 3 bases and J by 5 bases, and 13 bases separated the two germline ends. The CDR3 DNA is TGCAGCGTTGATGGGGGCGCCGATACTGAAGCTTTCTTT. Translated, it gives CSVDGGADTEAFF.

This clone occurred a few times. This chain joins TRBV14 and TRBJ1-2; D gene ambiguous. Germline CDR1 reads SGHDN; CDR2 reads FVKESK. There are 14 residues in the CDR3. V was cut by 0 bases and J by 2 bases, with 7 bases left in between. This CDR3 is CASSQDSGNYGYTF. The CDR3 DNA reads TGTGCCAGCAGCCAAGATTCGGGGAACTATGGCTACACCTTC.

The J gene is TRBJ1-3, the V gene TRBV29-1, with 8 bases fitting TRBD1. Germline V CDR1 and CDR2: SQVTM, ANQGSEA. J gave up 2 bases and V 5 bases, and 8 bases lay outside the gene matches. CDR3 size: 15 residues. The CDR3 sequence is CSVRLMTGAGNTIYF. In DNA form, the CDR3 reads TGCAGCGTTCGGTTAATGACAGGGGCTGGAAACACCATATATTTT.

The V gene is TRBV20-1, the J gene TRBJ2-5, with 8 positions matching TRBD1. Trimming cost V 3 bases and J 3 bases; bases outside gene matches: 6. CDR1 and CDR2 (germline): DFQATT, SNEGSKA (reference sequence). The CDR3 spans 14 residues. This CDR3 is CSASSDREEETQYF. For the CDR3, the DNA is TGCAGTGCTAGTTCGGACAGGGAGGAAGAGACCCAGTACTTC.

The chain combines TRBV5-4 with TRBJ1-3; TRBD1 might be the D (5 bases). The germline V gene encodes CDR1 SGHNT and CDR2 YYREEE (reference sequence). V lost 7 bases and J 2 bases, leaving 16 bases between the germline ends. The CDR3 has 15 amino acids. DNA of the CDR3: TGTGCCAGCTCCCCAACCCGGGGGGCTGGAAACACCATATATTTT. Residues: CASSPTRGAGNTIYF. The full variable domain, its missing parts supplied by reference TRBV5-4 and TRBJ1-3, is ETGVTQSPTHLIKTRGQQVTLRCSSQSGHNTVSWYQQALGQGPQFIFQYYREEENGRGNFPPRFSGLQFPNYSSELNVNALELDDSALYLCASSPTRGAGNTIYFGEGSWLTVV.

The V call is TRBV3-1 (or the pseudogene TRBV3-2), the J call TRBJ2-2; TRBD1 might be the D (6 bases). The V gene's germline CDR1 is LGHDT and CDR2 YNNKEL (reference sequence). The CDR3 sequence is 16 residues long. The V gene lost 1 base and the J gene lost 0 bases, with 9 bases spanning the gap. This chain's CDR3 is CASSQAGQSNTGELFF. In nucleotides, the CDR3 is TGTGCCAGCAGCCAAGCAGGACAGTCGAACACCGGGGAGCTGTTTTTT.

The genes are TRBV3-1 (or the pseudogene TRBV3-2) and TRBJ2-5; TRBD1 aligns across 7 bases. The germline gives CDR1 LGHDT, CDR2 YNNKEL (reference sequence). This CDR3 is built from 14 residues. V lost 5 bases, J lost 3 bases, and 6 bases stayed unmatched. CDR3 region: CASSKNTGEETQYF. In DNA form, the CDR3 reads TGTGCCAGCAGCAAAAATACAGGGGAAGAGACCCAGTACTTC.

The V gene is TRBV9, the J gene TRBJ2-1, with 8 bases matching TRBD1. The CDR3 has 13 residues. CDR1 SGDLS and CDR2 YYNGEE come from the germline V gene. The junction had 9 bases not matched to a gene; V was cut back by 7 bases and J by 9 bases. The CDR3 loop is CASARDRRGEQFF. CDR3 nucleotide sequence: TGTGCCAGCGCCCGGGACAGGAGGGGTGAGCAGTTCTTC.

This chain links TRBV18 with TRBJ1-1; D gene uncertain. CDR1 and CDR2 (germline): KGHSH, LQKENI. The CDR3 is 13 amino acids. V was shortened by 3 bases and J by 11 bases, with 16 bases between the two germline ends. CDR3 nucleotide sequence: TGTGCCAGCTCACCGTACGGGATCCAGGATGCTTTCTTT. Its translation: CASSPYGIQDAFF.

V and J are TRBV30 and TRBJ2-1; D ambiguous. V was trimmed by 3 bases and J by 3 bases, leaving 6 bases between them. Germline-derived CDR1 and CDR2 are GTSNPN and SVGIG (reference sequence). This CDR3 has 12 amino acids. CDR3 in DNA: TGTGCCTGGAGAAGCGACTACAATGAGCAGTTCTTC. Encoded protein: CAWRSDYNEQFF.

The V gene is TRBV7-2, the J gene TRBJ2-5; tentative D call: TRBD2 (6 bases). The V end lost 7 bases, the J end lost 1 base, and 10 bases lay between the germline ends. This CDR3 is 13 amino acids long. Germline V gene lookup returns CDR1 SGHTA and CDR2 FQGNSA. CDR3 loop: CASNPGLQETQYF. The CDR3 DNA sequence: TGTGCCAGCAATCCGGGACTCCAAGAGACCCAGTACTTC. Together with reference TRBV7-2 and TRBJ2-5, the CDR3 gives the full variable domain: GAGVSQSPSNKVTEKGKDVELRCDPISGHTALYWYRQSLGQGLEFLIYFQGNSAPDKSGLPSDRFSAERTGGSVSTLTIQRTQQEDSAVYLCASNPGLQETQYFGPGTRLLVL.

V gene TRBV2 combines with J gene TRBJ2-7; TRBD1 aligns across 9 bases. The CDR3 consists of 17 residues. CDR1 is SNHLY, CDR2 FYNNEI, per germline. The J segment lost 3 bases and the V segment lost 6 bases, leaving 15 bases of the junction unmatched. The CDR3 sequence is CASRGQGLTPRDYEQYF. The CDR3 bases are TGTGCCAGCAGGGGACAGGGTTTAACTCCCAGGGACTACGAGCAGTACTTC.

The V and J genes are TRBV29-1 and TRBJ1-2, with 9 bases fitting TRBD1. This CDR3 comprises 13 residues. Per the germline V gene, CDR1 is SQVTM and CDR2 is ANQGSEA. V lost 2 bases, J lost 7 bases, and 5 bases stayed unmatched. The CDR3 bases are TGCAGCGTTGAACCGGACAGGGGACTTGGCTACACCTTC. Residues: CSVEPDRGLGYTF.

This chain joins TRBV2 and TRBJ2-2; TRBD2 is a possible D gene (6 bases). Germline values: CDR1 SNHLY, CDR2 FYNNEI. V was shortened by 3 bases and J by 4 bases, with 21 bases between the two germline ends. This CDR3 spans 18 amino acids. The CDR3 loop is CASSDVSVRGYSTGELFF. CDR3 DNA: TGTGCCAGCAGTGACGTATCCGTTCGGGGGTACTCCACCGGGGAGCTGTTTTTT.

V is TRBV3-1 (or the pseudogene TRBV3-2) and J is TRBJ2-1, with a possible D match to TRBD2 (5 bases). V lost 1 base, J lost 10 bases, and 14 bases lay in between. CDR1 and CDR2 from the germline V gene are LGHDT and YNNKEL (reference sequence). CDR3 length: 14 residues. Here the CDR3 reads CASSQGLGDREQFF. Written as DNA, the CDR3 is TGTGCCAGCAGCCAAGGATTGGGAGATCGCGAGCAGTTCTTC.

This chain uses TRBV7-2 with TRBJ2-3, with 9 bases identical to TRBD2. The trim removed 3 bases at V and 6 bases at J, leaving 7 bases unmatched. This CDR3 comprises 15 residues. Germline V gives CDR1 SGHTA, CDR2 FQGNSA. The DNA for the CDR3 is TGTGCCAGCAGCTTTGGCGGGGGGGGATGGGATACGCAGTATTTT. This gives the protein CASSFGGGGWDTQYF. The full variable domain, rest sourced from reference TRBV7-2 and TRBJ2-3, is GAGVSQSPSNKVTEKGKDVELRCDPISGHTALYWYRQSLGQGLEFLIYFQGNSAPDKSGLPSDRFSAERTGGSVSTLTIQRTQQEDSAVYLCASSFGGGGWDTQYFGPGTRLTVL.

V and J are TRBV10-3 and TRBJ1-2; TRBD1 agrees at 7 bases. Per the germline V gene, CDR1 is ENHRY and CDR2 is SYGVKD. The ends lost 4 bases at V and 6 bases at J; junction bases unmatched: 17. This CDR3 is built from 17 residues. CDR3 sequence (DNA): TGTGCCATCAGTGGGTGGCAGGGGGTCCCCCGCGGGGATGGCTACACCTTC. Translating it yields CAISGWQGVPRGDGYTF.

The DNA of the CDR3 is TGCGCCAGCAGCTTGTTGGGGACAGGGGGCGCCCATGGCTACACCTTC. Translation: CASSLLGTGGAHGYTF. This chain connects TRBV5-1 to TRBJ1-2, with 12 bases aligning to TRBD1. CDR1 is SGHRS, CDR2 YFSETQ, per germline. Germline trimming cut 1 base from V and 6 bases from J; bases unmatched to any gene: 7. The CDR3 runs 16 residues. Complete variable domain (other parts from reference TRBV5-1 and TRBJ1-2): KAGVTQTPRYLIKTRGQQVTLSCSPISGHRSVSWYQQTPGQGLQFLFEYFSETQRNKGNFPGRFSGRQFSNSRSEMNVSTLELGDSALYLCASSLLGTGGAHGYTFGSGTRLTVV.